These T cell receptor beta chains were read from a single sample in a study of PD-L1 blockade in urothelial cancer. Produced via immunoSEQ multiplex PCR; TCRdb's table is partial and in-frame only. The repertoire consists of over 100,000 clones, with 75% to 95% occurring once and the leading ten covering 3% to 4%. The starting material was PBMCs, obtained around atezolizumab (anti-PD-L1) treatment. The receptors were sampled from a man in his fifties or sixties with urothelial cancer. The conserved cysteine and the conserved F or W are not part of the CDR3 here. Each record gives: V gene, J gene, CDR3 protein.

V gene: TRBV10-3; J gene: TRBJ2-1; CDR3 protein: AISRAGGNEQF
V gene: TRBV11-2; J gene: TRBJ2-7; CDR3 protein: ASGPGTGTFGEQY
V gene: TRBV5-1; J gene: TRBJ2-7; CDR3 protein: ASSLGRTGDDEQY
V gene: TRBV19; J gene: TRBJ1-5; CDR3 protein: ASSTTGGNQPQH
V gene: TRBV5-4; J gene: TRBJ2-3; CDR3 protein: ASSLAGADTQY
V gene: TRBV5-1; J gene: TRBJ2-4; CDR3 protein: ASSSTTSGRAGSKNIQY
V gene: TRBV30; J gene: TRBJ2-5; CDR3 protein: AWSVITGETQY
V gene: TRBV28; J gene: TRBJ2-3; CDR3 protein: ATTSGAVGTDTQY
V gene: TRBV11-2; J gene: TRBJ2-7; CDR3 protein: ASSLAPSTGDEQY
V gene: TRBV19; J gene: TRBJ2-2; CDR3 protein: ASSRLAGPTGELF
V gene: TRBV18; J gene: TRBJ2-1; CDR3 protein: ASSPSQGFQSYNEQF
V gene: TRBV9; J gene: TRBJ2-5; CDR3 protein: ASSEGLAGPPQY
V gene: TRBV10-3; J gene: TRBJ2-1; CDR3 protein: AIRTSGVYTEQF
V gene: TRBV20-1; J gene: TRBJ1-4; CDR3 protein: SASIREKLF
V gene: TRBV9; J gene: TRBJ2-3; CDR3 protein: ASSVAPSGGVTDTQY
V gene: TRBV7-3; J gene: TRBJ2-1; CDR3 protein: ASSLKTRGEQF
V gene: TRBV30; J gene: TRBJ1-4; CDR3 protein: AWSRAGQGDEKLF
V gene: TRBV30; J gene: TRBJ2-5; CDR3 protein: AWSASRRGPEETQY
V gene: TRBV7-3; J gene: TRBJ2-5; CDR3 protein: ASRQRPGTQGPMGGY
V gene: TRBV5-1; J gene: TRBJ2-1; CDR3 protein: ASSPESEGWDEQF
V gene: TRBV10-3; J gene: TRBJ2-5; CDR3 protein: AISEGQVGKTQY
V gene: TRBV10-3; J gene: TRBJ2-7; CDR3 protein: AISVDRDEQY
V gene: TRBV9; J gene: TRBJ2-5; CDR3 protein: ASSVASSETQY
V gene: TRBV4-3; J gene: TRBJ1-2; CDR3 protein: ASSPGGERGGWDGYT
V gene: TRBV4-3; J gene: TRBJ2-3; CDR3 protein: ASSQEFWGLGTDTQY
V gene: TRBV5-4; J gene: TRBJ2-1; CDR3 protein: ASSLGGRDEQF
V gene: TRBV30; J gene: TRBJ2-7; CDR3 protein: AWSPGEGYEQY
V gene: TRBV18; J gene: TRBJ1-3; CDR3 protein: ASSPIAGGTGNTIY
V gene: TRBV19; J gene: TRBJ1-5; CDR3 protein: ASSSDRANQPQH
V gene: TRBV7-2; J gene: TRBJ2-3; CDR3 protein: ASSSHVTSGGADTQY
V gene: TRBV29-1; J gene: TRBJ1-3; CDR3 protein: SVVIPGRDTIY
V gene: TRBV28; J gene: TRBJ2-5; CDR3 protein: ASSFPDLGGTQY
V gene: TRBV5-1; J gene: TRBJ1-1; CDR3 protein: ASSPQGGNTEAF
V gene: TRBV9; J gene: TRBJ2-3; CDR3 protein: ASSVDHGVTDTQY
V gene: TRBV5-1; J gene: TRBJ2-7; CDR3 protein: ASSLDRAYNEQY
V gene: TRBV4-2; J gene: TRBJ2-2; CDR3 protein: ASSTRDGLNTGELF
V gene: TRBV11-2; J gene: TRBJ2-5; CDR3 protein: ASSLGRLAPQETQY
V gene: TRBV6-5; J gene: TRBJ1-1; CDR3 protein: ASGLTGPTEAF
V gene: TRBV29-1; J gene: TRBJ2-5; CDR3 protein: SVEHNRQETQY
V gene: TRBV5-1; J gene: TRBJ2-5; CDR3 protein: ASSVTGISETQY
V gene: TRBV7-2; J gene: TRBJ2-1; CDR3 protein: ASSFGAGNNEQF
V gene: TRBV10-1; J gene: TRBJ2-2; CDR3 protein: ASSVSGSGELF
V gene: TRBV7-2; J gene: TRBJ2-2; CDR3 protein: ASSLDRVPGELF
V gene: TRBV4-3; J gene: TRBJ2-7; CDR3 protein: ASSQGPASGGGTYEQY
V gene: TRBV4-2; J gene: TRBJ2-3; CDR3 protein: ASSQVPGTSGRDTQY
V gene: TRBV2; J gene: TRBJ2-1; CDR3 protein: ASTRDRGLYEQF
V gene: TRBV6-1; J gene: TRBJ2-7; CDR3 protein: ASSPRPEQY
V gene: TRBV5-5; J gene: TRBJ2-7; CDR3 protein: ASSSGLFGDRDGDEQY
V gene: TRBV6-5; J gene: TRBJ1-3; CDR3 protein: ASRKTGAGNTIY
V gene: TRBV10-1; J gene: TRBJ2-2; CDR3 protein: ASRAGLSNTGELF
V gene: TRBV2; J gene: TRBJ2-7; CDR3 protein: ASARQASYEQY
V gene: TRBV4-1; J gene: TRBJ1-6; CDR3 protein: ASSQVLSGFGSPLH